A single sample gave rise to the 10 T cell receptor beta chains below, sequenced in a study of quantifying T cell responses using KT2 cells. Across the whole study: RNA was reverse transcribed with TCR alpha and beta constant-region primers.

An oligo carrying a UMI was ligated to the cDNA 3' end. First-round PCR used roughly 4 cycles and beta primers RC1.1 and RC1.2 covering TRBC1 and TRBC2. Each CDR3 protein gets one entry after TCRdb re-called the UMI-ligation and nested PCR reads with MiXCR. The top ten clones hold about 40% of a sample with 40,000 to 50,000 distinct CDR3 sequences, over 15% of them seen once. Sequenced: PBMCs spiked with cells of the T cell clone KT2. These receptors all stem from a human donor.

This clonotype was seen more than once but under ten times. CDR3 DNA: TGCGCCAGCAGCCAAGTGCTCGTGGCGGGGGGGCCTGGCAATGAGCAGTTCTTC. It yields the protein CASSQVLVAGGPGNEQFF. The V call is TRBV4-1, the J call TRBJ2-1; 9 bases fit TRBD2. Germline V gene sequence: CDR1 MGHRA, CDR2 YSYEKL. The CDR3 contains 18 residues. J was trimmed by 6 bases and V by 1 base; bases with no gene match: 13.

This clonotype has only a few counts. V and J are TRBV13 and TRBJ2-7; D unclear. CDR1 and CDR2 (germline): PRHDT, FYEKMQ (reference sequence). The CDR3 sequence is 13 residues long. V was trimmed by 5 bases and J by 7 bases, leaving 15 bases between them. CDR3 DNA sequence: TGTGCCAGCAGCCTTGGAACCGAGAGGGAGCAGTACTTC. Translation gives CASSLGTEREQYF. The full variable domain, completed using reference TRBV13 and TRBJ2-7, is AAGVIQSPRHLIKEKRETATLKCYPIPRHDTVYWYQQGPGQDPQFLISFYEKMQSDKGSIPDRFSAQQFSDYHSELNMSSLELGDSALYFCASSLGTEREQYFGPGTRLTVT.

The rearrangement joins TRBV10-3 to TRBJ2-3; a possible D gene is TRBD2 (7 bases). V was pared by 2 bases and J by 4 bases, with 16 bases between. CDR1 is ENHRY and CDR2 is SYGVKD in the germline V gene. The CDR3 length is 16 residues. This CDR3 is CAISEPSRGGPDTQYF. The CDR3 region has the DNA TGTGCCATCAGTGAGCCCTCCCGCGGGGGCCCAGATACGCAGTATTTT.

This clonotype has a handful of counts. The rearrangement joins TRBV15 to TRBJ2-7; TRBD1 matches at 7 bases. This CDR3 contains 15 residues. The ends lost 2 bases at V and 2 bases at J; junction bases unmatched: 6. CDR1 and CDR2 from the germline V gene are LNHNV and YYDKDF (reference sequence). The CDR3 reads CATSRWTGQAYEQYF. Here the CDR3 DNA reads TGTGCCACCAGCAGATGGACAGGACAAGCCTACGAGCAGTACTTC. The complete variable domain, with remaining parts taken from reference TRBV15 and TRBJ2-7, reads DAMVIQNPRYQVTQFGKPVTLSCSQTLNHNVMYWYQQKSSQAPKLLFHYYDKDFNNEADTPDNFQSRRPNTSFCFLDIRSPGLGDTAMYLCATSRWTGQAYEQYFGPGTRLTVT.

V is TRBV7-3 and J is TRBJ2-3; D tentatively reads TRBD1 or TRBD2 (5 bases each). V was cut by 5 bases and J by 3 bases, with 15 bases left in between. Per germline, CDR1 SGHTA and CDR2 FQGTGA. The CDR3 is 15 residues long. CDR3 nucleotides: TGTGCCAGCAGCCCAGGGAGAGTGGGGACAGATACGCAGTATTTT. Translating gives CASSPGRVGTDTQYF.

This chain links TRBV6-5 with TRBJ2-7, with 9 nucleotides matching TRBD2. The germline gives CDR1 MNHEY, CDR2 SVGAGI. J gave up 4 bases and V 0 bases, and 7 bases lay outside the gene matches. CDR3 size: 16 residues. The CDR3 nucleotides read TGTGCCAGCAGTTACTCGTCCAGCGGGAGGTTTTACGAGCAGTACTTC. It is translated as CASSYSSSGRFYEQYF.

Here the CDR3 DNA reads TGCGCCACCCCCGGCAGTGTGTCAGGGCGGACAGAGACCCAGTACTTC. It translates to CATPGSVSGRTETQYF. This chain connects TRBV5-1 to TRBJ2-5, with a tentative D call TRBD1 (5 bases). With 9 bases removed from V and 4 bases from J, the gap between germline ends came to 25 bases. The CDR3 is 16 amino acids. Germline loops: CDR1 SGHRS, CDR2 YFSETQ.

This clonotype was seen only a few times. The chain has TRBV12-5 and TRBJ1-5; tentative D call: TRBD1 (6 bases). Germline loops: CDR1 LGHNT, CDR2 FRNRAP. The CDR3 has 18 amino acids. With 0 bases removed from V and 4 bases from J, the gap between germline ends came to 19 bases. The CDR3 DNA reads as TGTGCTAGTGGTTTGGTAATTCAGGGGCCGGGGGCAAATCAGCCCCAGCATTTT. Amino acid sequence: CASGLVIQGPGANQPQHF.

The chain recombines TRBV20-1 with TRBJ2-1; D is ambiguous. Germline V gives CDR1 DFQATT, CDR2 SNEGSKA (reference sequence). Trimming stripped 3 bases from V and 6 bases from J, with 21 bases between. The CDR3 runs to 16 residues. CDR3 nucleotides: TGCAGTGCTAGTCTGATGGCCGGGCAGAGGAGCAATGAGCAGTTCTTC. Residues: CSASLMAGQRSNEQFF.

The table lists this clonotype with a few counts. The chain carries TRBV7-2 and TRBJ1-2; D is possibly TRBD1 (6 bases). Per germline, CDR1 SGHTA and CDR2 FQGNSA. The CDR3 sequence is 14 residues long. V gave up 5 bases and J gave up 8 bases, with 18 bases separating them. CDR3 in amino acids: CASSPGAGRRGYTF. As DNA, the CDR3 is TGTGCCAGCAGCCCAGGGGCAGGGCGGAGGGGCTACACCTTC.